This TCR beta chain was sequenced in a study of shared clonotypes between healthy human individuals. As for the study in general: Each donor's CD8 memory used one plate, CD8 naive two, each CD4 subset three.

Overall study findings and caveats: Apart from blood, nothing was sampled; tissue repertoires likely differ.

Sorted-subset replicate PCR reactions were performed with about 210 ng DNA, corresponding to tens of thousands of T cell genomes. Only in-frame clones appear in the TCRdb table, and some are missing; sequencing was by immunoSEQ multiplex PCR. Found here are roughly 2.5 million clones, just over 90% of them singletons; the top ten hold 0.14%. This CDR3 spans 16 amino acids. Germline assignment: CDR1 SGHTA and CDR2 FQGTGA. V was pared by 5 bases and J by 10 bases, with 17 bases of the junction left unmatched. Free of recent acute infections or vaccinations, the donors were healthy HIV-negative adults. In the case of this clone: Antigen: not known.

The chain employs TRBV7-3 and TRBJ2-5; 9 bases fit TRBD2. The sequence was obtained from a man between 18 and 29 years old in good health. Sample: naive CD4+ T cells sorted from blood. As to subset: CD45RA+ positively selected. CDR3 loop: CASSPRDSGGHGVQYF. The CDR3 coding sequence is TGTGCCAGCAGCCCGAGAGATAGCGGGGGCCATGGGGTCCAGTACTTC.